This T cell receptor beta chain was found in a study of T cell responses to AZD1222 COVID-19 vaccine. Libraries were prepared by immunoSEQ multiplex PCR; TCRdb keeps only in-frame clonotypes and omits some of them. The sample lists about 150,000 clones, around 83% occurring once. This clone came up once. The V end was cut by 2 bases, the J end by 2 bases, with 8 bases between. The CDR3 runs 13 residues. The germline V gene has CDR1 SGHTS and CDR2 YDEGEE. Specimen: peripheral blood, collected 28 days after the second AZD1222 dose. The TCR originated in an adult who received the AZD1222 COVID-19 vaccine. The chain couples TRBV5-8 to TRBJ2-7; D remains ambiguous. CDR3 residues: CASSFPGPYEQYF. DNA of the CDR3: TGTGCCAGCAGCTTTCCGGGTCCCTACGAGCAGTACTTC.